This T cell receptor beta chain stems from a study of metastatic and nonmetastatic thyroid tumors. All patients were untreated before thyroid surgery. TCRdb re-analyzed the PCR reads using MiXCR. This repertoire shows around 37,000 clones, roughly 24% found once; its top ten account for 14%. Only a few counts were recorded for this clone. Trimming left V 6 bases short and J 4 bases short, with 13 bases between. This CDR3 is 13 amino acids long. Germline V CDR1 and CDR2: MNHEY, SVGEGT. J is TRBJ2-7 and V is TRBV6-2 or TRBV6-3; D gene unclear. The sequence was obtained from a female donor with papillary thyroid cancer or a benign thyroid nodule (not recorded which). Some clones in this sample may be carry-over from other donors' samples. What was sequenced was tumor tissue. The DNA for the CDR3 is TGTGCCAGCAGCTCCCCGACTGTATACGAGCAGTACTTC. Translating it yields CASSSPTVYEQYF.